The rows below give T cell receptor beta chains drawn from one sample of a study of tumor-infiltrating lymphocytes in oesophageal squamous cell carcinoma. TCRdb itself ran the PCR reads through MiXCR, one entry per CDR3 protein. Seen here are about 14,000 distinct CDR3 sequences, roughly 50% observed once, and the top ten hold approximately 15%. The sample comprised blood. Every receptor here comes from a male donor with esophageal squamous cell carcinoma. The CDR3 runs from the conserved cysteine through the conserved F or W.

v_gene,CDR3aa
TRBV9,CASSEPPGGSYGYTF
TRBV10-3,CAISPDRPNQPQHF
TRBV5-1,CASSLGVGANVLTF
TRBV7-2,CASSFPTSGRAYAGEQYF
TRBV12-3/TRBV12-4,CASSFRSGRETQYF
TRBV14,CASSQDVGTGADTQYF
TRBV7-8,CASSPGLNNEQFF
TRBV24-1,CATSDPGLAGAYNEQFF
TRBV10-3,CAISGLAGNQETQYF
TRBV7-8,CASSLAGTVQETQYF
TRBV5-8,CASSLLSVEETQYF
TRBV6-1,CASTPGRGASGYTF
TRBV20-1,CSARDSQGTDGYTF
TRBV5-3,CASSLRGVRGANVLTF
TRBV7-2,CASSLGLAGTQETQYF
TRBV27,CASSRMASYEQYF
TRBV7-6,CASSSTSESSYNEQFF
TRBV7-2,CASSLVKGSYNEQFF
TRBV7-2,CASSLGVWREQYF
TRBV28,CASSSPRDREPEQYF
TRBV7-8,CASSLYKGQGANYGYTF
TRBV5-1,CASSLATGSYEQYF